These 14 T cell receptor beta chains came from one sample sequenced in a study of cytotoxic CD8 clonotypes in ibrutinib-treated CLL. Sequenced by immunoSEQ multiplex PCR; TCRdb stores in-frame clones only, minus some. The sample has more than 75,000 clones; approximately 71% are singletons. The source was PBMCs, collected after 24 months of ibrutinib treatment. The origin of the receptors is a human donor with chronic lymphocytic leukemia.

This chain uses TRBV25-1 with TRBJ2-5; D is uncertain. CDR3 length equals 14 residues. V shed 1 base and J shed 5 bases, with 11 bases lying between them. In germline, CDR1 is MGHDK, CDR2 SYGVNS. This CDR3 reads CASSESGRAETQYF. The CDR3 DNA follows: TGTGCCAGCAGTGAATCCGGTCGGGCGGAGACCCAGTACTTC.

This chain connects TRBV4-2 to TRBJ1-4, with unresolved D. Trimming shortened V by 0 bases and J by 0 bases, and 8 bases separated the two germline ends. Germline CDR1 LGHNA, CDR2 YNFKEQ. The CDR3 sequence is 16 residues long. The CDR3 region is CASSQDSSATNEKLFF. The CDR3 nucleotides are TGTGCCAGCAGCCAAGACAGTTCTGCAACTAATGAAAAACTGTTTTTT.

In the case of this clone: A single base separates this from a much larger clone, so it may be a read error. The sample contains more than one DNA sequence encoding this CDR3. The rearrangement links TRBV7-9 to TRBJ2-7, with D uncertain. Germline lookup yields CDR1 SEHNR and CDR2 FQNEAQ (reference sequence). The V end was cut by 4 bases, the J end by 3 bases, with 4 bases between. This CDR3 is built from 11 residues. The CDR3, as DNA: TGTGCCAGCAGCTCAAACTACGAGCAGTACTTC. Protein product: CASSSNYEQYF.

The V call is TRBV7-9, the J call TRBJ2-7; TRBD2 is a possible D gene (6 bases). The CDR3 runs 15 residues. Trimming cost V 5 bases and J 3 bases, with 17 bases left between them. In germline, CDR1 is SEHNR, CDR2 FQNEAQ (reference sequence). Here the CDR3 reads CASSLGTSRGYEQYF. The CDR3 nucleotides are TGTGCCAGCAGCCTTGGGACTTCCCGAGGCTACGAGCAGTACTTC.

As concerns this clone: This sample also contains other DNA sequences that code for the same CDR3. The J gene is TRBJ1-1, the V gene TRBV7-9; D gene ambiguous. CDR1 SEHNR and CDR2 FQNEAQ come from the germline V gene (reference sequence). This CDR3 has 11 amino acids. Trimming pared 1 base from V and 4 bases from J, leaving 1 base between. CDR3 bases: TGTGCCAGCAGCTTAGTCACTGAAGCTTTCTTT. Translation: CASSLVTEAFF.

The chain couples TRBV5-1 to TRBJ2-7; D may be TRBD2 (5 bases). Trimming took off 0 bases at V and 2 bases at J, with 9 bases between the two ends. The CDR3 is 14 amino acids. Per germline, CDR1 SGHRS and CDR2 YFSETQ. CDR3: CASSLDGVAYEQYF. The CDR3 coding sequence is TGCGCCAGCAGCTTGGACGGGGTCGCCTACGAGCAGTACTTC. Supplemented by reference TRBV5-1 and TRBJ2-7, the full variable domain reads KAGVTQTPRYLIKTRGQQVTLSCSPISGHRSVSWYQQTPGQGLQFLFEYFSETQRNKGNFPGRFSGRQFSNSRSEMNVSTLELGDSALYLCASSLDGVAYEQYFGPGTRLTVT.

The rearrangement links TRBV27 to TRBJ2-3, with D possibly matching TRBD1 (6 bases). This CDR3 comprises 18 residues. V lost 2 bases to trimming and J lost 1 base, with 19 bases between them. The germline V gene encodes CDR1 MNHEY and CDR2 SMNVEV (reference sequence). CDR3 bases: TGTGCCAGCAGTTTACGGGTCCTCGGACAGACCCGCACAGATACGCAGTATTTT. Its translation: CASSLRVLGQTRTDTQYF.

The V and J genes are TRBV6-1 and TRBJ1-2; D remains ambiguous. Trimming took off 7 bases at V and 0 bases at J, with 12 bases between the two ends. The CDR3 runs 14 residues. Germline V gene data show CDR1 as MNHNS and CDR2 as SASEGT. For the CDR3, the DNA is TGTGCCAGCAACCCCCTCAGCGCTAACTATGGCTACACCTTC. Translated: CASNPLSANYGYTF.

This sequence joins TRBV28 and TRBJ2-4; 8 nucleotides line up with TRBD2. J was trimmed by 1 base and V by 8 bases; bases with no gene match: 1. The V gene's germline CDR1 is MDHEN and CDR2 SYDVKM. The CDR3 is 13 residues long. The CDR3 loop reads CASREGAKNIQYF. DNA of the CDR3: TGTGCCAGCCGGGAGGGGGCCAAAAACATTCAGTACTTC.

The table lists this clone with a count of one. The chain uses TRBV18 and TRBJ1-1; a weak D match, TRBD1 (6 bases). The CDR3 length is 14 residues. In germline, CDR1 is KGHSH, CDR2 LQKENI. V shed 3 bases and J shed 8 bases, with 16 bases lying between them. For the CDR3, the DNA is TGTGCCAGCTCACCGCCCTATGACAGGAAGGAAGCTTTCTTT. It encodes CASSPPYDRKEAFF.

The gene calls are TRBV18 and TRBJ1-2; 7 positions agree with TRBD1. There are 16 residues in the CDR3. The V segment lost 4 bases and the J segment 4 bases; nucleotides outside the gene matches: 12. In germline, CDR1 is KGHSH, CDR2 LQKENI. The CDR3 region has the DNA TGTGCCAGCTCACAAAGACAGGGCGACCTGAGCTATGGCTACACCTTC. The encoded protein is CASSQRQGDLSYGYTF.

The chain employs TRBV9 and TRBJ2-1; possible D gene TRBD2, 6 bases. CDR1 and CDR2 (germline): SGDLS, YYNGEE. The CDR3 totals 15 residues. V lost 0 bases, J lost 2 bases, and 9 bases lay in between. CDR3 nucleotide sequence: TGTGCCAGCAGCGTAGGCTCTAGCGCCTACAATGAGCAGTTCTTC. As protein: CASSVGSSAYNEQFF.

The rearrangement links TRBV6-1 to TRBJ2-2; D possibly uses TRBD1 or TRBD2 (5 bases each). The germline CDR1 and CDR2 sequences are MNHNS and SASEGT. Trimming cost V 5 bases and J 8 bases, with 15 bases left between them. CDR3 length equals 14 residues. The CDR3 is CASSSGTTVGELFF. The DNA of the CDR3 is TGTGCCAGCAGTTCCGGGACGACGGTGGGGGAGCTGTTTTTT.

V and J are TRBV5-6 and TRBJ2-1; the D gene is possibly TRBD2 (7 bases). Per germline, CDR1 SGHDT and CDR2 YYEEEE. The V end lost 6 bases, the J end lost 10 bases, and 23 bases lay between the germline ends. This CDR3 has 15 amino acids. CDR3 nucleotides: TGTGCCAGCACCCCAGGAGGGGGGGCGATAGAAGAGCAGTTCTTC. Amino acid sequence: CASTPGGGAIEEQFF. The whole variable domain, filled in from reference TRBV5-6 and TRBJ2-1, reads DAGVTQSPTHLIKTRGQQVTLRCSPKSGHDTVSWYQQALGQGPQFIFQYYEEEERQRGNFPDRFSGHQFPNYSSELNVNALLLGDSALYLCASTPGGGAIEEQFFGPGTRLTVL.